Below are 13 T cell receptor beta chains sequenced from a single sample in a study of beta chain features in type 1 diabetes. Expressed TCRB transcripts got sequenced, as all isolated RNA was reverse transcribed. Generated by immunoSEQ multiplex PCR, the TCRdb table keeps only in-frame clones and is missing some. Among hundreds of thousands of clones, 14% were seen once, and the ten largest hold approximately 7%. Sequencing was performed on central memory CD4+ T cells from blood. These receptors all come from a man aged 25 to 45 in good health.

In this sample, this clone turned up many times. The V gene is TRBV19, the J gene TRBJ1-5; TRBD1 agrees at 7 bases. J gave up 6 bases and V 4 bases, and 3 bases lay outside the gene matches. The CDR3 length is 13 residues. CDR1 and CDR2 (germline): LNHDA, SQIVND (reference sequence). In nucleotides, the CDR3 is TGTGCCAGTAGTACCCAGGGGGGTCAGCCCCAGCATTTT. This sequence encodes CASSTQGGQPQHF.

The chain carries TRBV7-2 and TRBJ2-7; weak D call: TRBD1 (6 bases). CDR1 and CDR2 (germline): SGHTA, FQGNSA. The CDR3 loop spans 13 amino acids. The germline V and J ends were trimmed by 5 bases and 6 bases, with 14 bases remaining between them. CDR3 sequence reads: CASSPVLGGEQYF. As DNA, the CDR3 is TGTGCCAGCAGCCCCGTCCTAGGGGGCGAGCAGTACTTC.

The rearrangement uses TRBV7-8 and TRBJ1-4; 7 bases match TRBD1. Germline loops: CDR1 SGHVS, CDR2 FQNEAQ. With 4 bases clipped from V and 7 bases from J, the junction kept 6 bases outside the gene matches. CDR3 size: 14 residues. This CDR3 is CASSSTGHGEKLFF. The CDR3, as DNA: TGTGCCAGCAGCTCGACAGGGCATGGTGAAAAACTGTTTTTT.

The V call is TRBV7-8, the J call TRBJ2-1; either TRBD1 or TRBD2 may fit D (5 bases each). The CDR3 extends over 16 amino acids. CDR1 SGHVS and CDR2 FQNEAQ come from the germline V gene. V was clipped by 4 bases and J by 0 bases, with 13 bases between them. As DNA, the CDR3 is TGTGCCAGCAGCTCGGGGACCATCAGCTCCTACAATGAGCAGTTCTTC. It specifies CASSSGTISSYNEQFF.

V is TRBV2 and J is TRBJ1-5; 8 nucleotides align to TRBD1. V trimming: 7 bases; J trimming: 2 bases; junction bases outside the gene matches: 10. Germline values: CDR1 SNHLY, CDR2 FYNNEI. The CDR3 loop spans 16 amino acids. The CDR3 nucleotides read TGTGCCAGCACCCCCCCAGGGGGCTTGGGCAATCAGCCCCAGCATTTT. Encoded protein: CASTPPGGLGNQPQHF.

Remarks on this clone: A far larger clone is only one base removed, so a read error is likely. V is TRBV13 and J is TRBJ2-1; 8 bases agree with TRBD2. Germline lookup yields CDR1 PRHDT and CDR2 FYEKMQ (reference sequence). The CDR3 is made up of 16 amino acids. CDR3 sequence reads: CASSLGIGGRSNEQIF. The CDR3 DNA sequence: TGTGCCAGCAGCTTAGGCATCGGCGGGAGGTCAAATGAGCAGATCTTC. The variable domain in full, with the rest retrieved from reference TRBV13 and TRBJ2-1, is AAGVIQSPRHLIKEKRETATLKCYPIPRHDTVYWYQQGPGQDPQFLISFYEKMQSDKGSIPDRFSAQQFSDYHSELNMSSLELGDSALYFCASSLGIGGRSNEQIFGPGTRLTVL.

This clone was seen a few times. One end of the junction is discordant with germline, which a read error may explain. Other DNA sequences in this specimen translate into the identical CDR3. This chain connects TRBV7-7 to TRBJ2-5; 12 nucleotides line up with TRBD1. CDR3 length: 15 residues. The V gene's germline CDR1 is SSHAT and CDR2 FNYEAQ (reference sequence). CDR3 in amino acids: CASSRGTGGGETQYF. CDR3 coding DNA: TGTGCTAGCAGCCGCGGGACAGGGGGCGGGGAGACCCAGTACTTC.

The V call is TRBV5-6, the J call TRBJ1-2; D might be TRBD1 (5 bases). The CDR3 sequence is 13 residues long. Looked up from germline, CDR1 is SGHDT and CDR2 is YYEEEE. Trimming pared 1 base from V and 4 bases from J, leaving 8 bases between. Here the CDR3 DNA reads TGTGCCAGCAGCTTGCCAGGGCCCTATGGCTACACCTTC. It is translated as CASSLPGPYGYTF.

This clone was detected a few times. This rearrangement joins TRBV2 to TRBJ2-1; perhaps TRBD2 as D (6 bases). Between the trimmed V and J ends, which lost 1 base and 2 bases, there was a span of 9 bases. Germline CDR1 and CDR2: SNHLY and FYNNEI. The length of the CDR3 is 15 residues. The CDR3 is CASSEVGGTYNEQFF. The CDR3 DNA is TGTGCCAGCAGTGAAGTCGGGGGTACCTACAATGAGCAGTTCTTC.

This clone was seen only a few times. The chain combines TRBV10-3 with TRBJ2-5, with TRBD1 as a possible D gene (6 bases). CDR3 length equals 14 residues. The V and J ends lost 10 bases and 3 bases respectively, with 18 bases between them. Germline CDR1 and CDR2: ENHRY and SYGVKD. CDR3 residues: CASSDGTIKETQYF. The CDR3 coding sequence is TGTGCCAGCAGCGACGGGACAATTAAAGAGACCCAGTACTTC.

This clone has at least ten counts. The J gene is TRBJ1-4, the V gene TRBV29-1, with a possible D match to TRBD1 (6 bases). The V gene's germline CDR1 is SQVTM and CDR2 ANQGSEA. The V gene lost 3 bases and the J gene lost 10 bases, with 12 bases spanning the gap. The CDR3 consists of 12 residues. The CDR3 nucleotides read TGCAGCGTTGACCAGGGGAGGGGAAAACTGTTTTTT. It translates to CSVDQGRGKLFF.

This clone was detected only a few times. The J gene is TRBJ1-5, the V gene TRBV4-2; possible D gene TRBD1, 6 bases. Germline assignment: CDR1 LGHNA and CDR2 YNFKEQ. V was pared by 0 bases and J by 0 bases, with 12 bases between. The CDR3 spans 17 residues. CDR3 bases: TGTGCCAGCAGCCAAGATTTGCAGGGGTATAGCAATCAGCCCCAGCATTTT. Encoded protein: CASSQDLQGYSNQPQHF.

The chain employs TRBV19 and TRBJ2-1; D not resolved. CDR1 and CDR2 from the germline V gene are LNHDA and SQIVND (reference sequence). Trimming removed 10 bases from V and 2 bases from J, with 9 bases in between. The CDR3 totals 12 residues. The CDR3 DNA is TGTGCCACAGGTGTAGCCTACAATGAGCAGTTCTTC. Encoded protein: CATGVAYNEQFF.